Each of the 21 T cell receptor beta chains below was sequenced from the same sample in a study of blood T cell repertoires in COVID-19 (dated by TCRdb to the early 2020s). The library relied on the immunoSEQ multiplex PCR assay. TCRdb stores this immuneACCESS table with in-frame sequences only. Part of the clones is absent; in the studies checked, under half of the shortfall reflects unresolved V genes, and no reason is known for the rest. This sample gives a few hundred thousand clones in total; roughly four fifths of them show up just once. Of the sample, over 4.5% is held by the ten largest clones. The sequenced sample was PBMCs or T cells enriched from blood (not recorded which). Receptors were obtained from a woman aged 50 to 60 who had recovered from COVID-19.

The chain combines TRBV6-1 with TRBJ2-2; TRBD1 aligns across 7 bases. Germline V gene data show CDR1 as MNHNS and CDR2 as SASEGT. This CDR3 has 18 residues. The junction had 8 bases not matched to a gene; V was cut back by 0 bases and J by 1 base. CDR3 sequence reads: CASSEALLAGGNTGELFF. In DNA form, the CDR3 reads TGTGCCAGCAGTGAAGCGCTTCTGGCAGGGGGGAACACCGGGGAGCTGTTTTTT.

In its sample, this clone was seen once. The V and J genes are TRBV29-1 and TRBJ2-7, with 9 nucleotides matching TRBD2. The junction had 8 bases not matched to a gene; V was cut back by 0 bases and J by 2 bases. CDR3 length: 16 amino acids. CDR1 is SQVTM and CDR2 is ANQGSEA in the germline V gene. Here the CDR3 reads CSVEDIGASGTYEQYF. The CDR3 DNA reads as TGCAGCGTTGAAGATATCGGTGCTAGCGGGACCTACGAGCAGTACTTC.

The chain uses TRBV19 and TRBJ1-3, with D unclear. In germline, CDR1 is LNHDA, CDR2 SQIVND (reference sequence). V lost 5 bases to trimming and J lost 0 bases, with 14 bases between them. The CDR3 length is 16 residues. CDR3 residues: CASSVLGSNSGNTIYF. The CDR3 DNA follows: TGTGCCAGTAGTGTATTGGGCAGCAACTCTGGAAACACCATATATTTT. The entire variable domain, with the rest obtained from reference TRBV19 and TRBJ1-3, is as follows: DGGITQSPKYLFRKEGQNVTLSCEQNLNHDAMYWYRQDPGQGLRLIYYSQIVNDFQKGDIAEGYSVSREKKESFPLTVTSAQKNPTAFYLCASSVLGSNSGNTIYFGEGSWLTVV.

This clone was detected once. The genes are TRBV7-2 and TRBJ2-7, with 9 nucleotides matching TRBD1. The CDR3 loop spans 15 amino acids. J lost 2 bases, V lost 3 bases, and 5 bases had no gene match. Germline CDR1 SGHTA, CDR2 FQGNSA. The CDR3 reads CASSLDRGMAYEQYF. In nucleotides, the CDR3 is TGTGCCAGCAGCTTGGACAGGGGAATGGCCTACGAGCAGTACTTC.

The chain links TRBV4-1 to TRBJ2-3, with D perhaps matching TRBD1 (5 bases). The CDR3 extends over 13 amino acids. V lost 9 bases to trimming and J lost 1 base, with 11 bases between them. The V gene's germline CDR1 is MGHRA and CDR2 YSYEKL. CDR3 in amino acids: CASRKQGTDTQYF. The CDR3 DNA is TGCGCCAGTCGAAAACAGGGCACAGATACGCAGTATTTT.

This rearrangement joins TRBV27 to TRBJ1-4; 7 positions agree with TRBD1. Germline V gene sequence: CDR1 MNHEY, CDR2 SMNVEV (reference sequence). This CDR3 has 15 amino acids. The trim removed 4 bases at V and 8 bases at J, leaving 10 bases unmatched. CDR3 coding DNA: TGTGCCAGCAGTTCGCACGACAGGGCCTGGGAAAAACTGTTTTTT. It codes for CASSSHDRAWEKLFF.

This chain uses TRBV11-2 with TRBJ1-1; the match to TRBD1 covers 7 bases. CDR1 and CDR2 from the germline V gene are SGHAT and FQNNGV. This CDR3 region has 15 residues. V was clipped by 5 bases and J by 2 bases; unmatched bases: 8. CDR3 bases: TGTGCCAGCAGCCCTAGACAGGGCCGAAACACTGAAGCTTTCTTT. Residues: CASSPRQGRNTEAFF.

The genes are TRBV10-3 and TRBJ2-1; TRBD2 matches 15 bases. Germline lookup yields CDR1 ENHRY and CDR2 SYGVKD. The CDR3 is made up of 13 amino acids. Trimming removed 11 bases from V and 9 bases from J; junction bases left unmatched: 5. CDR3 loop: CASGLAGGGEQFF. For the CDR3, the DNA is TGTGCCTCGGGACTAGCGGGAGGTGGTGAGCAGTTCTTC.

The chain combines TRBV6-5 with TRBJ2-7; 8 bases fit TRBD1. Germline V gene data show CDR1 as MNHEY and CDR2 as SVGAGI. Trimming took 2 bases from V and 4 from J; bases not matched to a gene: 4. CDR3 length equals 14 residues. The CDR3 sequence is CASSYSRGLYEQYF. The CDR3 DNA sequence: TGTGCCAGCAGTTACAGCAGGGGGCTTTACGAGCAGTACTTC.

This sequence joins TRBV6-2 or TRBV6-3 and TRBJ1-1; maybe TRBD1 (6 bases). This CDR3 region has 15 residues. Trimming took 0 bases from V and 7 from J, leaving 15 bases between them. CDR1 MNHEY and CDR2 SVGEGT come from the germline V gene. This CDR3 reads CASSYSRGTGYEAFF. The CDR3 bases are TGTGCCAGCAGTTACTCGCGAGGCACAGGGTATGAAGCTTTCTTT.

The chain combines TRBV7-2 with TRBJ1-2; TRBD1 matches 9 bases. The CDR3 sequence is 16 residues long. Per the germline V gene, CDR1 is SGHTA and CDR2 is FQGNSA. Losses at the gene ends were 0 bases for V and 4 bases for J; bases not matched to a gene: 6. CDR3 in DNA: TGTGCCAGCAGCTTAGCCGGGACAGGGTGGACCTATGGCTACACCTTC. Protein product: CASSLAGTGWTYGYTF.

This chain uses TRBV11-3 with TRBJ1-2; no clear D. Germline loops: CDR1 SGHNT, CDR2 YENEEA. Trimming removed 0 bases at V and 5 bases at J, with 7 bases between. CDR3 size: 13 residues. CDR3 bases: TGTGCCAGCAGCTTAGACTCGGGGTATGGCTACACCTTC. Protein product: CASSLDSGYGYTF.

This rearrangement joins TRBV2 to TRBJ2-5; tentatively, D is TRBD1 (5 bases). CDR3 length: 16 amino acids. Germline V gene data show CDR1 as SNHLY and CDR2 as FYNNEI. Trimming removed 4 bases from V and 2 bases from J, with 17 bases in between. In DNA, the CDR3 is TGTGCCAGCAGTGCCTGGGGCTCCCCCGTACAAGAGACCCAGTACTTC. Translating gives CASSAWGSPVQETQYF.

The chain carries TRBV14 and TRBJ1-2, with TRBD1 identical over 7 bases. CDR3 length: 14 residues. Unmatched junction bases numbered 4, after V lost 1 base and J lost 5 bases. Germline V gene lookup returns CDR1 SGHDN and CDR2 FVKESK. This CDR3 reads CASSQGGQLYGYTF. The CDR3 DNA is TGTGCCAGCAGCCAAGGGGGACAGCTATATGGCTACACCTTC.

V is TRBV19 and J is TRBJ2-3; TRBD2 aligns across 8 bases. The germline V gene has CDR1 LNHDA and CDR2 SQIVND (reference sequence). The trim removed 4 bases at V and 2 bases at J, leaving 11 bases unmatched. This CDR3 is built from 17 residues. Written as DNA, the CDR3 is TGTGCCAGTAGTAAAATGGGGACTAGGTTGAACACAGATACGCAGTATTTT. Its protein product is CASSKMGTRLNTDTQYF.

The genes are TRBV6-2 or TRBV6-3 and TRBJ1-5; TRBD1 matches at 9 bases. The J segment lost 4 bases and the V segment lost 3 bases, leaving 7 bases of the junction unmatched. The CDR3 length is 16 residues. The germline gives CDR1 MNHEY, CDR2 SVGEGT. CDR3 nucleotide sequence: TGTGCCAGCAGTTATATACAGGGGGCAGTGAATCAGCCCCAGCATTTT. Amino acid sequence: CASSYIQGAVNQPQHF.

V and J are TRBV3-1 (or the pseudogene TRBV3-2) and TRBJ2-3, with 8 positions matching TRBD2. J was trimmed by 7 bases and V by 4 bases; bases with no gene match: 19. This CDR3 is built from 18 residues. Germline CDR1 reads LGHDT; CDR2 reads YNNKEL (reference sequence). The CDR3 is CASSPYALLAAPTNTQYF. In DNA, the CDR3 is TGTGCCAGCAGCCCCTACGCCCTACTAGCGGCTCCCACTAATACGCAGTATTTT.

The chain joins TRBV6-2 or TRBV6-3 to TRBJ2-1, with 9 bases fitting TRBD1. The junction had 16 bases not matched to a gene; V was cut back by 6 bases and J by 4 bases. Germline V gene lookup returns CDR1 MNHEY and CDR2 SVGEGT. This CDR3 region has 18 residues. CDR3: CASSQQQKYRGPYNEQFF. Here the CDR3 DNA reads TGTGCCAGCAGCCAACAACAAAAATACAGGGGGCCATACAATGAGCAGTTCTTC.

J is TRBJ1-4 and V is TRBV7-9; the D is unclear. The germline CDR1 and CDR2 sequences are SEHNR and FQNEAQ (reference sequence). The V and J ends lost 5 bases and 8 bases respectively, with 15 bases between them. CDR3 length: 14 amino acids. CDR3 protein: CASSGVSFREKLFF. In DNA form, the CDR3 reads TGTGCCAGCAGCGGAGTATCTTTTCGAGAAAAACTGTTTTTT.

On this clone: This CDR3 is also generated by other DNA sequences in the sample. This sequence joins TRBV6-5 and TRBJ1-1; a possible D gene is TRBD1 (5 bases). V lost 5 bases and J lost 1, with 11 bases in between. The CDR3 sequence is 14 residues long. Germline V gene sequence: CDR1 MNHEY, CDR2 SVGAGI. The CDR3, as DNA: TGTGCCAGCAGTCTAACCGGGGGGAACACTGAAGCTTTCTTT. Its translation is CASSLTGGNTEAFF.

The genes are TRBV4-1 and TRBJ1-5; possibly TRBD1 for D (5 bases). The CDR3 totals 14 residues. Trimming cost V 0 bases and J 7 bases, with 10 bases left between them. Germline V gene data show CDR1 as MGHRA and CDR2 as YSYEKL. The CDR3 reads CASSQDRGRQPQHF. CDR3 sequence (DNA): TGCGCCAGCAGCCAAGATCGGGGGAGACAGCCCCAGCATTTT.